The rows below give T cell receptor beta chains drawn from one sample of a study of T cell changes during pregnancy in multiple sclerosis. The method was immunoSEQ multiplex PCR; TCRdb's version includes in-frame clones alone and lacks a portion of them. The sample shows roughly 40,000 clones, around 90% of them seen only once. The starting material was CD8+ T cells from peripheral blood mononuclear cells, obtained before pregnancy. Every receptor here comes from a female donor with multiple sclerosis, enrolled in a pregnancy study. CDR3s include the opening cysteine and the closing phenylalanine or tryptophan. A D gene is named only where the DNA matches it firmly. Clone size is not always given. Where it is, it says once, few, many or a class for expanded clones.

CASSAGTSGREQFF	TGTGCCAGCAGTGCTGGGACTAGCGGGCGGGAGCAGTTCTTC	TRBJ2-1	TRBV2	TRBD2	-
CASMGRFSNTGELFF	TGTGCCAGTATGGGCCGTTTTTCAAACACCGGGGAGCTGTTTTTT	TRBJ2-2	TRBV19	-	-
CASSFEGRELFF	TGTGCCAGCAGCTTCGAGGGCCGGGAGCTGTTTTTT	TRBJ2-2	TRBV5-6	-	once
CASSIRSTEKLFF	TGTGCCAGTAGTATTCGGTCAACTGAAAAACTGTTTTTT	TRBJ1-4	TRBV19	-	-
CASSVAGVWAETQYF	TGTGCCAGCAGCGTAGCGGGAGTGTGGGCAGAGACCCAGTACTTC	TRBJ2-5	TRBV9	-	-
CASSLVTNEQYF	TGTGCCAGCAGCTTAGTGACAAACGAGCAGTACTTC	TRBJ2-7	TRBV7-9	-	-
CASSSPGKGRDNQPQHF	TGTGCCAGCAGCTCCCCAGGGAAGGGAAGGGACAATCAGCCCCAGCATTTT	TRBJ1-5	TRBV11-3	-	once
CASGFLPGSGYTF	TGTGCTAGTGGTTTTCTTCCGGGGTCTGGCTACACCTTC	TRBJ1-2	TRBV12-5	-	-
CASSLPFGQAQFF	TGTGCCAGCAGTTTACCTTTCGGACAGGCTCAGTTCTTC	TRBJ2-1	TRBV27	TRBD1	-
CASSGRPRREMNTGELFF	TGTGCCAGCAGTGGCCGTCCACGCAGGGAAATGAACACCGGGGAGCTGTTTTTT	TRBJ2-2	TRBV6-1	-	-
CSVETRERGGIGETQYF	TGCAGCGTTGAAACCCGAGAGAGGGGAGGGATAGGAGAGACCCAGTACTTC	TRBJ2-5	TRBV29-1	TRBD2	-
CASSSDILGLYGYTF	TGTGCCAGCAGCTCGGACATTCTGGGCCTCTATGGCTACACCTTC	TRBJ1-2	TRBV7-9	-	-
CASSGQRGAYEQYF	TGTGCCAGCAGTGGGCAAAGGGGCGCCTACGAGCAGTACTTC	TRBJ2-7	TRBV6-1	-	-
CASSQVDASWGGEPGELFF	TGCGCCAGCAGCCAAGTAGACGCCTCTTGGGGGGGAGAGCCCGGGGAGCTGTTTTTT	TRBJ2-2	TRBV4-1	TRBD2	-
CASSWTGRNQPQHF	TGTGCCAGCAGTTGGACAGGGCGAAATCAGCCCCAGCATTTT	TRBJ1-5	TRBV27	TRBD1	-
CASSLDRTSGYEQYF	TGTGCCAGCAGCTTAGATAGGACTAGCGGATACGAGCAGTACTTC	TRBJ2-7	TRBV11-2	TRBD2	once
CASSQFVSSNQPQHF	TGCGCCAGCAGCCAATTTGTTTCGAGCAATCAGCCCCAGCATTTT	TRBJ1-5	TRBV4-3	-	-
CASSDGPAYNSYNEQFF	TGTGCCAGCTCTGACGGCCCAGCGTACAACTCCTACAATGAGCAGTTCTTC	TRBJ2-1	TRBV5-6	-	-
CASSLWGGSPRTYYNEQFF	TGTGCCAGCAGTTTATGGGGCGGGAGTCCCCGTACGTATTACAATGAGCAGTTCTTC	TRBJ2-1	TRBV28	TRBD2	-
CASMGLTGEVGTREAFF	TGCGCCAGCATGGGCTTGACAGGGGAGGTGGGTACACGTGAAGCTTTCTTT	TRBJ1-1	TRBV5-1	TRBD1	-
CATSRDQGNNEQFF	TGTGCCACCAGCAGAGATCAGGGAAACAATGAGCAGTTCTTC	TRBJ2-1	TRBV15	-	-
CASYRAYEQYF	TGTGCCAGCTACAGGGCCTACGAGCAGTACTTC	TRBJ2-7	TRBV2	-	once
CASSEQGDGNEQFF	TGTGCCAGCAGTGAACAGGGAGATGGCAATGAGCAGTTCTTC	TRBJ2-1	TRBV6-4	-	-
CASSEGRYTEAFF	TGTGCCAGCAGTGAAGGGAGATACACTGAAGCTTTCTTT	TRBJ1-1	TRBV6-1	-	-
CASTSGIGTEAFF	TGTGCCAGTACCTCAGGGATAGGCACTGAAGCTTTCTTT	TRBJ1-1	TRBV19	-	-
CASSLDSDGYTF	TGTGCCAGCAGCTTAGATTCGGATGGCTACACCTTC	TRBJ1-2	TRBV7-9	-	-
CASSYYRDRVYTEAFF	TGTGCCAGCAGTTACTATAGGGACAGGGTCTACACTGAAGCTTTCTTT	TRBJ1-1	TRBV6-8	TRBD1	few
CASSYLQGADEKLFF	TGTGCCAGCAGTTACTTGCAGGGTGCAGATGAAAAACTGTTTTTT	TRBJ1-4	TRBV6-6	-	-